Presented here are 24 T cell receptor beta chains from one specimen sequenced in a study of cytomegalovirus exposure and HLA in healthy donors. The primer mix had 60 Vbeta and 13 Jbeta primers. Some clones are missing from TCRdb's copy, which holds only in-frame ones; the method was immunoSEQ multiplex PCR. This sample has 150,000 to 200,000 clones, with more than 85% found just once. Sequenced material: PBMCs. These TCRs come from a girl in the first two years of life in good health and CMV-seronegative.

This clone occurred a few times. This rearrangement joins TRBV7-7 to TRBJ2-5; TRBD2 might be the D (5 bases). This CDR3 has 13 amino acids. Germline-derived CDR1 and CDR2 are SSHAT and FNYEAQ (reference sequence). V lost 3 bases and J 5 bases, leaving 10 bases between the germline ends. The CDR3 region is CASSFGRGETQYF. CDR3 nucleotides: TGTGCCAGCAGCTTTGGCAGAGGGGAGACCCAGTACTTC.

The V gene is TRBV7-9, the J gene TRBJ2-7; D is perhaps TRBD2 (5 bases). V lost 4 bases to trimming and J lost 0 bases, with 19 bases between them. The CDR3 length is 17 residues. The germline gives CDR1 SEHNR, CDR2 FQNEAQ (reference sequence). The CDR3 DNA sequence: TGTGCCAGCAGCTCCACTTTCAAGATCACTAGCTCCTACGAGCAGTACTTC. The encoded protein is CASSSTFKITSSYEQYF.

This chain connects TRBV7-9 to TRBJ2-7, with 10 bases aligning to TRBD1. Per germline, CDR1 SEHNR and CDR2 FQNEAQ (reference sequence). J gave up 4 bases and V 1 base, and 1 base lay outside the gene matches. The CDR3 sequence is 14 residues long. The CDR3 is CASSLGQGAYEQYF. Written as DNA, the CDR3 is TGTGCCAGCAGCTTAGGACAGGGGGCATACGAGCAGTACTTC. Together with reference TRBV7-9 and TRBJ2-7, the CDR3 gives the full variable domain: DTGVSQNPRHKITKRGQNVTFRCDPISEHNRLYWYRQTLGQGPEFLTYFQNEAQLEKSRLLSDRFSAERPKGSFSTLEIQRTEQGDSAMYLCASSLGQGAYEQYFGPGTRLTVT.

This sequence joins TRBV7-9 and TRBJ1-2; a weak D match, TRBD1 (5 bases). The length of the CDR3 is 13 residues. V was clipped by 1 base and J by 8 bases, with 11 bases between them. Germline values: CDR1 SEHNR, CDR2 FQNEAQ (reference sequence). CDR3 sequence (DNA): TGTGCCAGCAGCTTAGAGGGGAATCGGGGCTACACCTTC. Protein: CASSLEGNRGYTF. Full variable domain (rest looked up from reference TRBV7-9 and TRBJ1-2): DTGVSQNPRHKITKRGQNVTFRCDPISEHNRLYWYRQTLGQGPEFLTYFQNEAQLEKSRLLSDRFSAERPKGSFSTLEIQRTEQGDSAMYLCASSLEGNRGYTFGSGTRLTVV.

CDR3 region: CASSPSTWTGVPSYEQYF. As DNA, the CDR3 is TGTGCCAGCAGCCCTAGCACGTGGACAGGGGTCCCCTCCTACGAGCAGTACTTC. This sequence joins TRBV11-2 and TRBJ2-7, with 9 bases aligning to TRBD1. Germline V gene lookup returns CDR1 SGHAT and CDR2 FQNNGV. This CDR3 contains 18 residues. V was clipped by 5 bases and J by 0 bases; unmatched bases: 14.

This clone was recorded once. Other DNA sequences in the sample encode the same CDR3. CDR3 sequence: CASREGDYGYTF. CDR3 nucleotides: TGTGCTAGTCGGGAGGGTGACTATGGCTACACCTTC. This chain joins TRBV5-4 and TRBJ1-2; D call uncertain. The germline gives CDR1 SGHNT, CDR2 YYREEE (reference sequence). The CDR3 spans 12 residues.

This chain links TRBV6-6 with TRBJ1-2; weak D call: TRBD1 (6 bases). V shed 5 bases and J shed 0 bases, with 13 bases lying between them. The CDR3 runs 15 residues. Germline CDR1 MNHNY, CDR2 SVGAGI (reference sequence). The CDR3 nucleotides read TGTGCCAGCAGTGGCTGGACAGAGACTAACTATGGCTACACCTTC. Translated, it gives CASSGWTETNYGYTF.

This chain joins TRBV30 and TRBJ1-2, with D maybe TRBD1 (6 bases). CDR1 is GTSNPN, CDR2 SVGIG, per germline (reference sequence). V was clipped by 3 bases and J by 2 bases, with 10 bases between them. The length of the CDR3 is 13 residues. In DNA form, the CDR3 reads TGTGCCTGGAGGGGCAGGGGAAACTATGGCTACACCTTC. Residues: CAWRGRGNYGYTF.

This clone was found once. The CDR3 sequence: CASSQRLPNQPQHF. In nucleotides, the CDR3 is TGTGCCAGCAGCCAGAGACTCCCCAATCAGCCCCAGCATTTT. The chain has TRBV6-5 and TRBJ1-5; no reliable D call. Looked up from germline, CDR1 is MNHEY and CDR2 is SVGAGI. Trimming removed 6 bases from V and 3 bases from J, with 12 bases in between. The CDR3 is 14 amino acids.

V gene TRBV6-5 combines with J gene TRBJ1-5; the D gene is possibly TRBD1 (5 bases). Germline-derived CDR1 and CDR2 are MNHEY and SVGAGI. Trimming left V 8 bases short and J 5 bases short, with 16 bases between. The CDR3 length is 14 residues. The CDR3 sequence: CASAGVGEDQPQHF. Here the CDR3 DNA reads TGTGCCAGCGCCGGTGTAGGGGAGGATCAGCCCCAGCATTTT.

This chain links TRBV7-6 with TRBJ2-7; TRBD2 is a possible D gene (6 bases). There are 14 residues in the CDR3. Germline CDR1 reads SGHVS; CDR2 reads FNYEAQ. V was clipped by 3 bases and J by 5 bases, with 14 bases between them. The CDR3 region has the DNA TGTGCCAGCAGCTTGCCTAGCGAAACGGACGAGCAGTACTTC. It encodes CASSLPSETDEQYF.

This clone was recorded only once. J is TRBJ2-7 and V is TRBV9; possible D gene TRBD2, 6 bases. Trimming stripped 4 bases from V and 4 bases from J, with 9 bases between. Germline V CDR1 and CDR2: SGDLS, YYNGEE. The CDR3 runs 12 residues. CDR3 in DNA: TGTGCCAGCAGCCAGGGAGGTTACGAGCAGTACTTC. Its protein product is CASSQGGYEQYF.

The chain recombines TRBV6-5 with TRBJ2-7, with 9 nucleotides matching TRBD2. V dropped 0 bases and J dropped 6; count of bases not matched to a gene: 6. The length of the CDR3 is 15 residues. Germline CDR1 is MNHEY and CDR2 is SVGAGI. CDR3 nucleotide sequence: TGTGCCAGCAGTTACTCGCTAGCGGGGCATTGCGAGCAGTACTTC. Its translation is CASSYSLAGHCEQYF.

V is TRBV9 and J is TRBJ2-5; TRBD2 aligns across 8 bases. The CDR3 consists of 14 residues. The V segment lost 2 bases and the J segment 5 bases; nucleotides outside the gene matches: 5. The germline V gene encodes CDR1 SGDLS and CDR2 YYNGEE. CDR3 sequence reads: CASSVYQRGETQYF. The CDR3 region has the DNA TGTGCCAGCAGCGTCTACCAGCGGGGGGAGACCCAGTACTTC.

The chain has TRBV5-6 and TRBJ1-2, with 8 bases aligning to TRBD1. After removal of 0 bases from V and 7 bases from J, the junction contained 2 bases not matched to a gene. There are 13 residues in the CDR3. In germline, CDR1 is SGHDT, CDR2 YYEEEE. The CDR3 sequence is CASSLAGGFGYTF. For the CDR3, the DNA is TGTGCCAGCAGCTTGGCAGGGGGCTTTGGCTACACCTTC.

The chain couples TRBV6-5 to TRBJ2-7; TRBD2 is a possible D gene (5 bases). Germline V lookup: CDR1 MNHEY, CDR2 SVGAGI. The CDR3 covers 12 residues. The V gene lost 2 bases and the J gene lost 6 bases, with 8 bases spanning the gap. The CDR3 spells CASSYLSGEQYF. The CDR3 region has the DNA TGTGCCAGCAGTTACCTCAGCGGCGAGCAGTACTTC.

The V and J genes are TRBV7-2 and TRBJ2-7; 13 bases are shared with TRBD2. Trimming at V came to 3 bases and at J to 6 bases, leaving 5 bases not matched to a gene. The CDR3 has 15 residues. CDR1 and CDR2 from the germline V gene are SGHTA and FQGNSA. The CDR3 loop is CASSFTSGGAGEQYF. In DNA, the CDR3 is TGTGCCAGCAGCTTCACTAGCGGGGGGGCCGGCGAGCAGTACTTC. The full variable domain, in which reference TRBV7-2 and TRBJ2-7 provide the parts outside the CDR3, is GAGVSQSPSNKVTEKGKDVELRCDPISGHTALYWYRQSLGQGLEFLIYFQGNSAPDKSGLPSDRFSAERTGGSVSTLTIQRTQQEDSAVYLCASSFTSGGAGEQYFGPGTRLTVT.

The V gene is TRBV2, the J gene TRBJ2-7, with D perhaps matching TRBD1 (7 bases). Germline lookup yields CDR1 SNHLY and CDR2 FYNNEI. Trimming pared 3 bases from V and 1 base from J, leaving 10 bases between. This CDR3 contains 14 residues. CDR3 sequence: CASSEAGQSYEQYF. The CDR3 DNA reads TGTGCCAGCAGTGAGGCGGGACAGTCCTACGAGCAGTACTTC.

This clone appeared once. V and J are TRBV4-3 and TRBJ2-1, with 10 bases identical to TRBD2. The CDR3 is 17 residues long. The trim removed 1 base at V and 2 bases at J, leaving 5 bases unmatched. Per germline, CDR1 LGHNA and CDR2 YSLEER. The CDR3: CASSQVSGRSPYNEQFF. CDR3 sequence (DNA): TGCGCCAGCAGCCAAGTTAGCGGGAGGAGCCCCTACAATGAGCAGTTCTTC.

The chain joins TRBV6-5 to TRBJ2-1, with a tentative D call TRBD2 (5 bases). Trimming pared 2 bases from V and 5 bases from J, leaving 7 bases between. The CDR3 is 13 amino acids. Germline CDR1 MNHEY, CDR2 SVGAGI. In DNA, the CDR3 is TGTGCCAGCAGTTACCCGGGGAACAATGAGCAGTTCTTC. This codes for CASSYPGNNEQFF.

The rearrangement uses TRBV19 and TRBJ2-7; 9 bases are shared with TRBD2. Trimming took 4 bases from V and 2 from J; bases not matched to a gene: 9. The CDR3 has 16 residues. Germline CDR1 is LNHDA and CDR2 is SQIVND (reference sequence). The CDR3 protein is CASSTLLWTSAYEQYF. In DNA form, the CDR3 reads TGTGCCAGTAGTACCCTCTTATGGACTAGCGCCTACGAGCAGTACTTC.

Concerning this clone: One junction end disagrees with the germline gene, perhaps due to a read error. This chain uses TRBV7-7 with TRBJ2-7; 10 nucleotides agree with TRBD2. CDR3 size: 15 residues. Germline V gene sequence: CDR1 SSHAT, CDR2 FNYEAQ (reference sequence). The CDR3 sequence: CASSLGSGGAYEQYF. The CDR3 DNA is TGTGCTAGCAGCTTAGGGAGCGGGGGGGCCTACGAGCAGTACTTC.

The chain links TRBV6-5 to TRBJ2-7; the D gene is possibly TRBD2 (6 bases). Germline V gene lookup returns CDR1 MNHEY and CDR2 SVGAGI. V lost 5 bases to trimming and J lost 1 base, with 12 bases between them. The CDR3 covers 14 residues. CDR3 sequence (DNA): TGTGCCAGCAGTAGACTAGTATTGTCCTACGAGCAGTACTTC. Its translation is CASSRLVLSYEQYF.

The CDR3 nucleotides are TGCGCCAGCAGTGATCCCGTCACAGATACGCAGTATTTT. Amino acid sequence: CASSDPVTDTQYF. The chain links TRBV10-1 to TRBJ2-3; the D is unclear. Looked up from germline, CDR1 is WNHNN and CDR2 is SYGVQD (reference sequence). This CDR3 region has 13 residues. V lost 3 bases and J 2 bases, leaving 6 bases between the germline ends.